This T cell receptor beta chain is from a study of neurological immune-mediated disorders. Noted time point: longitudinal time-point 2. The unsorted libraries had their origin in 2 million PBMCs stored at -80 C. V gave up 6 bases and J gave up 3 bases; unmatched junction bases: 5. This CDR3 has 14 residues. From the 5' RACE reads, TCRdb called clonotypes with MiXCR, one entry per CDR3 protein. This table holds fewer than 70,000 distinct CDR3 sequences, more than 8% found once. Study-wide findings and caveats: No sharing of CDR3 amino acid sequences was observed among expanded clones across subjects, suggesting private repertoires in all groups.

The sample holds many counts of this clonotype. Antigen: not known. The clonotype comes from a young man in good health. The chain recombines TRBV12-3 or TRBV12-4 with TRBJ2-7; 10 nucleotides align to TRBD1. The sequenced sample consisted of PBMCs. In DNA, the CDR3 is TGTGCCAGCAGGGACAGGGGGTTGAGCTACGAGCAGTACTTC. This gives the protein CASRDRGLSYEQYF.